These T cell receptor beta chains were read from a single sample in a study of cytomegalovirus exposure and HLA in healthy donors. Repertoires were generated with immunoSEQ multiplex PCR, while TCRdb's copy carries only in-frame clones and drops some. In the table there are around 120,000 clones, 60% to 85% of which are singletons. The sample consisted of PBMCs. The receptors shown here come from a woman aged 40 to 50 in good health and CMV-seropositive. Both conserved end residues are part of each CDR3.

J gene	V gene	CDR3 protein
TRBJ2-7	TRBV7-8	CASRPGLAGTYEQYF
TRBJ1-3	TRBV7-9	CASSFFLSVAGNTIYF
TRBJ2-7	TRBV19	CATASGGNEQYF
TRBJ1-5	TRBV7-8	CASSLVGGVGQPQHF
TRBJ2-5	TRBV7-2	CASSSTGVQETQYF
TRBJ1-6	TRBV6-4	CASSANYLEQGGNSPLHF
TRBJ1-1	TRBV5-1	CASSLDLMGGTEAFF
TRBJ2-3	TRBV5-4	CASSLTSGGFNTQYF
TRBJ1-1	TRBV2	CALLRTDTNMNTEAFF
TRBJ2-7	TRBV6-1	CASSEFVLAPKEQYF
TRBJ2-1	TRBV6-4	CASSDLAGELNEQFF
TRBJ2-7	TRBV19	CASSTDRAYEQYF
TRBJ2-2	TRBV7-9	CASSTSGRKGGELFF
TRBJ2-3	TRBV5-1	CASSQGAQTDTQYF
TRBJ2-7	TRBV5-6	CASSSRFYEQYF
TRBJ2-2	TRBV5-1	CASSTRQNTKSAGELFF
TRBJ1-1	TRBV5-1	CASSLIGEAEAFF
TRBJ2-5	TRBV5-1	CASSGQETQYF
TRBJ2-7	TRBV7-9	CASSLYGGSTYEQYF
TRBJ2-2	TRBV5-4	CASSSTAVGELFF
TRBJ2-3	TRBV5-6	CASSPIVAGTDTQYF
TRBJ2-7	TRBV21-1	CASSKGGVYEQYF
TRBJ1-5	TRBV4-2	CASSQDLPAQAHNQPQHF
TRBJ2-7	TRBV27	CASSLRVNPYEQYF
TRBJ2-7	TRBV29-1	CSVEASGRSSYEQYF
TRBJ1-6	TRBV9	CASSADSQPKINSPLHF
TRBJ1-1	TRBV5-6	CASSPRGGQNTEAFF
TRBJ1-1	TRBV4-3	CASSPVPDKGGRAFF
TRBJ1-2	TRBV10-3	CAISEEAPGYTF
TRBJ2-2	TRBV4-3	CARLVRWEGRTGELFF
TRBJ2-1	TRBV7-5	CARSLEFSSYNEQFF
TRBJ2-1	TRBV5-1	CASSLGTSGINEQFF
TRBJ2-7	TRBV27	CASSLSGGSSYEQYF
TRBJ1-6	TRBV7-9	CASSLGAGLDNSPLHF
TRBJ1-5	TRBV6-5	CASRSAGVGNQPQHF
TRBJ2-7	TRBV6-5	CASREGQLYEQYF
TRBJ1-2	TRBV5-1	CASSLGGDYGYTF
TRBJ2-5	TRBV5-1	CASRPGSREETQYF
TRBJ1-1	TRBV7-9	CSSSLSGQGAFF
TRBJ1-2	TRBV19	CASSKARTYGYTF
TRBJ1-2	TRBV4-2	CASSQDGMSYGYTF
TRBJ1-6	TRBV2	CASRGQGAGNSPLHF
TRBJ1-1	TRBV19	CASNLGQNTEAFF
TRBJ2-2	TRBV6-6	CASSPRDRTNTGELFF
TRBJ2-7	TRBV6-5	CASSYPGLAGGYEQYF
TRBJ2-7	TRBV14	CASRGTSGSAYEQYF
TRBJ1-1	TRBV9	CASSATGGFDTEAFF
TRBJ2-3	TRBV5-1	CASSLASGGVDTQYF
TRBJ1-5	TRBV9	CASSVSGTDNQPQHF
TRBJ2-7	TRBV4-3	CASSQEGQGFYEQYF
TRBJ2-3	TRBV19	CASSRTSSTDTQYF
TRBJ2-3	TRBV2	CASGSEQGRYF
.	TRBV29-1	CSVDSPDSYEQYF
TRBJ2-7	TRBV4-1	CASSLLAVNSYEQYF
TRBJ1-4	TRBV2	CASSDRGSYEKLFF
TRBJ2-7	TRBV30	CAWSRGQTDSYEQYF
TRBJ2-3	TRBV15	CATSRPTGTTSTDTQYF
TRBJ2-7	TRBV11-2	CASTNGSGPTYEQYF
TRBJ2-7	TRBV7-9	CASSGTSGRAPASYEQYF